This T cell receptor (beta chain) was recovered during a study of T cells after yellow fever vaccination. One entry per CDR3 protein, called by TCRdb with MiXCR from the 5' RACE reads. Altogether approximately 580,000 distinct CDR3 sequences are present, less than 20% being singletons, with the ten largest covering 17%. Germline CDR1 and CDR2: SQVTM and ANQGSEA. The CDR3 has 14 amino acids. The V end lost 5 bases, the J end lost 5 bases, and 18 bases lay between the germline ends. The table lists this clonotype with many counts. This sequence joins TRBV29-1 and TRBJ2-5; D may match TRBD1 or TRBD2 (5 bases each). This TCR was sampled from a man in his late teens or twenties who received the YFV17D yellow fever vaccine. This sample comprised PBMCs, obtained about 5 days after the first yellow fever vaccination. The CDR3 region is CSVRPGRFGETQYF. DNA for the CDR3: TGCAGCGTTCGACCGGGACGGTTTGGTGAGACCCAGTACTTC.